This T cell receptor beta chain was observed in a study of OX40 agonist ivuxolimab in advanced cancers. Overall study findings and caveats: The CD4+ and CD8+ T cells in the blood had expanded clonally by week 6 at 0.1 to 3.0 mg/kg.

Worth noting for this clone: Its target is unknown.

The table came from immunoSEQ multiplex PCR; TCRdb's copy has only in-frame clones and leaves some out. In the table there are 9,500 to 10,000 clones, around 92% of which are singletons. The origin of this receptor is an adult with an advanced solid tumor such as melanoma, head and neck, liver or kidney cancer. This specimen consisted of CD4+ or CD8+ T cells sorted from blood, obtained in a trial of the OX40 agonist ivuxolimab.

CDR3 protein: CASSLTGYSNQPQHF. As DNA, the CDR3 is TGTGCCAGCAGTTTAACGGGTTATAGCAATCAGCCCCAGCATTTT. The chain is built from TRBV28 and TRBJ1-5, with D uncertain. V was trimmed by 2 bases and J by 0 bases, leaving 8 bases between them. Germline V gene sequence: CDR1 MDHEN, CDR2 SYDVKM. This CDR3 is 15 amino acids long.